A selection of T cell receptor beta chains follows, all from one sample in a study of memory CD4+ T cells and cytomegalovirus serostatus. The assay was immunoSEQ multiplex PCR, and TCRdb's table has in-frame clones only and misses some. The data contain tens of thousands of clones, about 80% of them seen just once; the ten biggest clones take up over 0.35%. Sequenced: memory CD4+ T cells from blood. The receptors derive from an adult in good health and CMV-seronegative. CDR3s include the opening cysteine and the closing phenylalanine or tryptophan. Each record gives: CDR3 protein, CDR3 DNA, D gene, J gene, V gene, clone size. A D gene is named only where the DNA matches it firmly. Not all rows give a size; the values are once, few, many and, for expanded clones, a class.

CAWAGGVTINEQFF,TGTGCCTGGGCGGGGGGGGTGACAATAAATGAGCAGTTCTTC,TRBD2,TRBJ2-1,TRBV30,-
CASSLATPADTQYF,TGTGCCAGCAGCCTAGCGACCCCCGCCGATACGCAGTATTTT,-,TRBJ2-3,TRBV7-2,once
CASRLSPPVPGTMGGEKLFF,TGTGCTAGCAGACTCTCCCCCCCGGTCCCGGGAACCATGGGGGGTGAAAAACTGTTTTTT,-,TRBJ1-4,TRBV7-7,-
CASSVNTMNTEAFF,TGTGCCAGCAGTGTGAACACCATGAACACTGAAGCTTTCTTT,-,TRBJ1-1,TRBV2,-
CASSDQQKTYEQYF,TGTGCCAGCAGCGACCAACAGAAGACCTACGAGCAGTACTTC,-,TRBJ2-7,TRBV11-2,-
CASSQEGGAGNEQFF,TGTGCCAGCAGCCAAGAGGGCGGGGCCGGGAATGAGCAGTTCTTC,-,TRBJ2-1,TRBV4-2,-
CASSLSGWNSPLHF,TGTGCCAGCAGTTTATCGGGCTGGAATTCACCCCTCCACTTT,-,TRBJ1-6,TRBV27,once
CASSLVLGPSTGELFF,TGCGCCAGCAGCTTGGTATTGGGACCGAGCACCGGGGAGCTGTTTTTT,-,TRBJ2-2,TRBV5-1,-
CASSADGSTDTQYF,TGTGCCAGCAGCGCGGACGGTAGCACAGATACGCAGTATTTT,-,TRBJ2-3,TRBV11-3,-
CASKFAYLPGPKSSYNSPLHF,TGTGCCAGCAAATTTGCCTACCTCCCGGGACCGAAGAGCTCCTATAATTCACCCCTCCACTTT,-,TRBJ1-6,TRBV27,-
CAWTPGPFQPQHF,TGTGCCTGGACCCCGGGACCTTTTCAGCCCCAGCATTTT,-,TRBJ1-5,TRBV30,-
CSAFGQGGAFF,TGCAGTGCTTTCGGACAGGGGGGAGCTTTCTTT,TRBD1,TRBJ1-1,TRBV20-1,-
CASSPPNSGVSYEQYF,TGTGCCAGCTCACCACCGAATAGCGGGGTTTCCTACGAGCAGTACTTC,TRBD2,TRBJ2-7,TRBV18,-
CASSTVRGRTDTQYF,TGTGCCAGCAGCACCGTCAGGGGTAGGACAGATACGCAGTATTTT,-,TRBJ2-3,TRBV11-2,-
CASSSGLPNTGELFF,TGTGCCAGCAGCTCGGGACTACCGAACACCGGGGAGCTGTTTTTT,TRBD2,TRBJ2-2,TRBV11-3,once
CASSPPGIAVEAFF,TGTGCCAGCTCACCACCGGGGATTGCCGTAGAAGCTTTCTTT,-,TRBJ1-1,TRBV18,-
CATGSSNQPQHF,TGTGCCACCGGAAGTAGCAATCAGCCCCAGCATTTT,-,TRBJ1-5,TRBV10-3,-
CASSPARANTGELFF,TGTGCCAGCTCACCAGCCAGGGCTAACACCGGGGAGCTGTTTTTT,-,TRBJ2-2,TRBV18,-
CATGTGEETQYF,TGTGCCACCGGGACAGGGGAAGAGACCCAGTACTTC,TRBD1,TRBJ2-5,TRBV10-3,-
CASSFSGVTYNEQFF,TGTGCCAGCAGCTTTAGCGGGGTAACCTACAATGAGCAGTTCTTC,TRBD2,TRBJ2-1,TRBV7-2,-
CASRPGVYNQPQHF,TGTGCCAGCCGCCCAGGGGTCTACAATCAGCCCCAGCATTTT,-,TRBJ1-5,TRBV6-5,-
CASSEGIRSSYEQYF,TGTGCCAGCAGTGAGGGGATAAGGAGCTCCTACGAGCAGTACTTC,-,TRBJ2-7,TRBV11-2,-
CASTVGQGGYNEQFF,TGTGCCAGTACGGTAGGGCAGGGTGGCTACAATGAGCAGTTCTTC,-,TRBJ2-1,TRBV19,few
CASSPGSTQYF,TGTGCCAGCAGCCCCGGGTCGACCCAGTACTTC,-,TRBJ2-5,TRBV7-2,-
CASSQDHGAYTF,TGCGCCAGCAGCCAAGATCATGGGGCCTACACCTTC,-,TRBJ1-2,TRBV4-3,-
CASSLSSGDQPQHF,TGTGCCAGCAGCTTAAGTTCGGGCGATCAGCCCCAGCATTTT,-,TRBJ1-5,TRBV7-9,-
CASSLLRGSGANVLTF,TGTGCCAGCAGCCTATTGAGGGGCTCTGGGGCCAACGTCCTGACTTTC,-,TRBJ2-6,TRBV11-1,-
CASSIAIGHYNEQFF,TGTGCCAGCAGCATCGCGATTGGGCATTACAATGAGCAGTTCTTC,-,TRBJ2-1,TRBV6-5,-
CAISQDNSGANVLTF,TGTGCCATCAGCCAGGACAACTCTGGGGCCAACGTCCTGACTTTC,-,TRBJ2-6,TRBV10-3,-